The 21 T cell receptor beta chains given below trace back to one sample, sequenced in a study of T cell repertoires in cytomegalovirus infection (dated by TCRdb to about 2019). The sequencing machine was an Illumina HiSeq 1500. TCRdb reran the public reads through fastp at Q25 and MiXCR, keeping productive beta chains. A single entry per CDR3 protein holds the most common genes and DNA from its merged rows. Across this sample there are more than 650,000 distinct CDR3 sequences, with 35% seen only once. The top ten clonotypes cover 2.8% of the sample. Input material: PBMCs. The receptor set was obtained from a human donor in good health (CMV status not recorded). Some clones in this sample may be carry-over from other donors' samples.

This clonotype was observed many times. The CDR3 DNA sequence: TGTGCCAGCAGTTTAACTATCGACAGGTCTGAAGCTTTCTTT. Translating gives CASSLTIDRSEAFF. This sequence joins TRBV28 and TRBJ1-1, with D possibly TRBD1 on 6 matching bases. Germline V gene sequence: CDR1 MDHEN, CDR2 SYDVKM. The CDR3 sequence is 14 residues long. The V end was cut by 2 bases, the J end by 6 bases, with 13 bases between.

The sample holds a few counts of this clonotype. This chain uses TRBV15 with TRBJ2-2; TRBD1 or TRBD2 may be the D gene (5 bases each). Germline V CDR1 and CDR2: LNHNV, YYDKDF (reference sequence). CDR3 size: 17 residues. V was cut by 1 base and J by 2 bases, with 14 bases left in between. In DNA form, the CDR3 reads TGTGCCACCAGCAGAGTATGGTTGGGGGTAAACACCGGGGAGCTGTTTTTT. This translates into CATSRVWLGVNTGELFF.

The chain has TRBV6-6 and TRBJ2-6; tentatively, D is TRBD1 (5 bases). Per germline, CDR1 MNHNY and CDR2 SVGAGI (reference sequence). CDR3 size: 18 residues. V lost 3 bases to trimming and J lost 0 bases, with 15 bases between them. CDR3 in DNA: TGTGCCAGCAGTTATGGTGGCAGGGTGAGCTCTGGGGCCAACGTCCTGACTTTC. It encodes CASSYGGRVSSGANVLTF.

The gene calls are TRBV10-3 and TRBJ2-7, with TRBD2 matching 8 bases. This CDR3 comprises 14 residues. Germline lookup yields CDR1 ENHRY and CDR2 SYGVKD. J was trimmed by 1 base and V by 6 bases; bases with no gene match: 5. The CDR3 DNA is TGTGCCATCAGAGGAGCGGGAGCGTCCTACGAGCAGTACTTC. As protein: CAIRGAGASYEQYF.

The CDR3 coding sequence is TGTGCCAGCAGCTTCCGGACTAGCGGGCCCTACGAGCAGTACTTC. The encoded protein is CASSFRTSGPYEQYF. The chain employs TRBV5-5 and TRBJ2-7, with TRBD2 matching over 11 bases. This CDR3 is built from 15 residues. The trim removed 2 bases at V and 2 bases at J, leaving 3 bases unmatched. CDR1 is SGHKS and CDR2 is YYEKEE in the germline V gene (reference sequence). Full variable domain (outside the CDR3, taken from reference TRBV5-5 and TRBJ2-7): DAGVTQSPTHLIKTRGQQVTLRCSPISGHKSVSWYQQVLGQGPQFIFQYYEKEERGRGNFPDRFSARQFPNYSSELNVNALLLGDSALYLCASSFRTSGPYEQYFGPGTRLTVT.

V usage is TRBV7-6 and J usage is TRBJ1-4, with D tentatively TRBD1 (6 bases). This CDR3 comprises 17 residues. CDR1 and CDR2 from the germline V gene are SGHVS and FNYEAQ. V was shortened by 8 bases and J by 4 bases, with 23 bases between the two germline ends. CDR3 in amino acids: CASGPTGSGTFNEKLFF. CDR3 sequence (DNA): TGTGCCAGCGGCCCGACGGGTTCGGGGACATTTAATGAAAAACTGTTTTTT. Full variable domain (missing parts from reference TRBV7-6 and TRBJ1-4): GAGVSQSPRYKVTKRGQDVALRCDPISGHVSLYWYRQALGQGPEFLTYFNYEAQQDKSGLPNDRFSAERPEGSISTLTIQRTEQRDSAMYRCASGPTGSGTFNEKLFFGSGTQLSVL.

This clonotype was found a few times. The J gene is TRBJ2-3, the V gene TRBV7-9; D gene ambiguous. From germline, CDR1 is SEHNR and CDR2 FQNEAQ (reference sequence). Trimming took off 6 bases at V and 11 bases at J, with 15 bases between the two ends. CDR3 length: 12 residues. The CDR3 nucleotides are TGTGCCAGCAGTAAACCCTCCCCTATGCAGTATTTT. This codes for CASSKPSPMQYF.

The rearrangement uses TRBV6-5 and TRBJ2-7, with 9 bases lining up with TRBD1. This CDR3 spans 16 amino acids. Germline V gene sequence: CDR1 MNHEY, CDR2 SVGAGI. Germline trimming cut 4 bases from V and 3 bases from J; bases unmatched to any gene: 10. The CDR3 region has the DNA TGTGCCAGCAGTTTAGACCGACAGGGGGGCCTCTACGAGCAGTACTTC. Amino acids: CASSLDRQGGLYEQYF.

This rearrangement joins TRBV28 to TRBJ1-2; TRBD1 aligns across 8 bases. J gave up 4 bases and V 6 bases, and 10 bases lay outside the gene matches. CDR1 and CDR2 from the germline V gene are MDHEN and SYDVKM. CDR3 length: 15 residues. The CDR3 DNA reads TGTGCCAGCAGATCCTATGACAGGGGTGGCTATGGCTACACCTTC. Its protein product is CASRSYDRGGYGYTF.

This rearrangement joins TRBV28 to TRBJ2-5; possible D gene TRBD1, 5 bases. Germline-derived CDR1 and CDR2 are MDHEN and SYDVKM. This CDR3 has 17 residues. The V gene lost 2 bases and the J gene lost 5 bases, with 21 bases spanning the gap. For the CDR3, the DNA is TGTGCCAGCAGTTTAGCGGCAGGGTCATTGGGCTTGGAGACCCAGTACTTC. Protein product: CASSLAAGSLGLETQYF.

This clonotype came up once. The CDR3 sequence is CASSHRTSGGQETQYF. CDR3 bases: TGTGCCAGCAGCCATCGGACTAGCGGGGGGCAAGAGACCCAGTACTTC. The chain has TRBV5-8 and TRBJ2-5; 14 bases fit TRBD2. The CDR3 loop spans 16 amino acids. V dropped 4 bases and J dropped 2; count of bases not matched to a gene: 4. CDR1 and CDR2 from the germline V gene are SGHTS and YDEGEE.

The V call is TRBV6-6, the J call TRBJ1-1, with 8 positions matching TRBD1. The germline CDR1 and CDR2 sequences are MNHNY and SVGAGI (reference sequence). V lost 7 bases, J lost 6 bases, and 7 bases stayed unmatched. This CDR3 is 13 amino acids long. CDR3 amino acids: CASTTQTGAEAFF. The CDR3 region has the DNA TGTGCCAGCACCACCCAGACAGGGGCTGAAGCTTTCTTT.

This clonotype was found a few times. The genes are TRBV7-6 and TRBJ2-6; D is undetermined. The CDR3 has 14 residues. Germline lookup yields CDR1 SGHVS and CDR2 FNYEAQ. The ends were cut back, 5 bases at V and 4 bases at J, with 9 bases in the middle. CDR3: CASSPIGGANVLTF. The CDR3 region has the DNA TGTGCCAGCAGCCCTATTGGGGGGGCCAACGTCCTGACTTTC.

The chain has TRBV19 and TRBJ1-5; D is uncertain. Trimming took off 3 bases at V and 3 bases at J, with 12 bases between the two ends. This CDR3 is built from 15 residues. In germline, CDR1 is LNHDA, CDR2 SQIVND (reference sequence). The CDR3 protein is CASSIGSRLNQPQHF. Here the CDR3 DNA reads TGTGCCAGTAGTATCGGGAGCAGACTCAATCAGCCCCAGCATTTT.

Worth noting for this clonotype: This is likely a read error, given that the CDR3 carries no conserved phenylalanine or tryptophan at its end. The rearrangement uses TRBV6-5 and TRBJ1-6; maybe TRBD1 (5 bases). CDR1 and CDR2 (germline): MNHEY, SVGAGI. CDR3 length: 15 amino acids. CDR3 amino acids: CSSSYTGRINSPLHL. The CDR3 region has the DNA TGTTCCAGCAGTTACACAGGACGGATAAATTCACCCCTCCACTTA.

The chain recombines TRBV20-1 with TRBJ1-1, with 7 bases aligning to TRBD1. V was pared by 0 bases and J by 1 base, with 14 bases of the junction left unmatched. CDR1 and CDR2 from the germline V gene are DFQATT and SNEGSKA (reference sequence). The CDR3 spans 18 residues. CDR3 sequence reads: CSARDPVASGTANTEAFF. CDR3 bases: TGCAGTGCTAGAGATCCTGTAGCGTCCGGGACAGCGAACACTGAAGCTTTCTTT.

This rearrangement joins TRBV19 to TRBJ2-4, with D tentatively TRBD2 (6 bases). CDR3 size: 15 residues. The V end lost 5 bases, the J end lost 2 bases, and 13 bases lay between the germline ends. The germline gives CDR1 LNHDA, CDR2 SQIVND (reference sequence). The CDR3 coding sequence is TGTGCCAGTAGTGGGACTTCTACAACCAAAAACATTCAGTACTTC. Translating gives CASSGTSTTKNIQYF.

This clonotype was recorded many times. The rearrangement links TRBV29-1 to TRBJ1-2; 8 bases are a match to TRBD1. V lost 2 bases and J lost 8; bases outside the gene matches: 13. The CDR3 extends over 15 amino acids. Germline assignment: CDR1 SQVTM and CDR2 ANQGSEA. The CDR3 DNA reads as TGCAGCGTTGAATATTTGCGGACAGGGATTAGGGGCTACACCTTC. It translates to CSVEYLRTGIRGYTF.

Note on this clonotype: Relative to the germline gene, one junction end is altered; a read error may explain this. The chain employs TRBV6-5 and TRBJ2-7, with TRBD2 identical over 7 bases. The CDR3 totals 16 residues. The germline V gene encodes CDR1 MNHEY and CDR2 SVGAGI. CDR3 nucleotide sequence: TGTGCCAGCAGTTACTCGGGGTCCCGAGGGGACTACGAGCGGTACTTC. Protein product: CASSYSGSRGDYERYF.

The CDR3 region is CASSGHLNQETQYF. The CDR3 DNA follows: TGTGCCAGCAGTGGACACCTGAACCAAGAGACCCAGTACTTC. The chain combines TRBV2 with TRBJ2-5; D remains unclear. Germline-derived CDR1 and CDR2 are SNHLY and FYNNEI. The CDR3 has 14 residues. Trimming stripped 4 bases from V and 0 bases from J, with 9 bases between. Using reference TRBV2 and TRBJ2-5 for the parts outside the CDR3, the full variable domain is EPEVTQTPSHQVTQMGQEVILRCVPISNHLYFYWYRQILGQKVEFLVSFYNNEISEKSEIFDDQFSVERPDGSNFTLKIRSTKLEDSAMYFCASSGHLNQETQYFGPGTRLLVL.

The V and J genes are TRBV6-1 and TRBJ2-7; 12 nucleotides line up with TRBD2. CDR1 MNHNS and CDR2 SASEGT come from the germline V gene. CDR3 length: 15 amino acids. J lost 7 bases, V lost 3 bases, and 7 bases had no gene match. CDR3: CASSDGLAGGWEQYF. CDR3 in DNA: TGTGCCAGCAGTGACGGGCTAGCGGGAGGGTGGGAGCAGTACTTC.